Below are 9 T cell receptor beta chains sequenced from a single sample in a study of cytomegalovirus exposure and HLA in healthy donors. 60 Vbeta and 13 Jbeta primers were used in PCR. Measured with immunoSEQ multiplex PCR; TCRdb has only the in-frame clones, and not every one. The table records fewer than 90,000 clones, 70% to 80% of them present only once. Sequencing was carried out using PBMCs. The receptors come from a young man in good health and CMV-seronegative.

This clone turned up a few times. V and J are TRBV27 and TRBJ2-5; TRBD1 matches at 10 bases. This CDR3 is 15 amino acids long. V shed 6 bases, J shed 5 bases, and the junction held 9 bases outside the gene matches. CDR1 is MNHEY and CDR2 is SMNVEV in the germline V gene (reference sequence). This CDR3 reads CASSPAGTGDETQYF. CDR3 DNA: TGTGCCAGCAGCCCAGCCGGGACAGGGGATGAGACCCAGTACTTC.

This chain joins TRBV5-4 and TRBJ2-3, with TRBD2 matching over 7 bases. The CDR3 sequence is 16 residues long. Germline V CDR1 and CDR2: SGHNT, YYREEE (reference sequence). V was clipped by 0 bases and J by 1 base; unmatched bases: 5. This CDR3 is CASSLGGGYGTDTQYF. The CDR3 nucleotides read TGTGCCAGCAGCTTGGGGGGAGGGTACGGCACAGATACGCAGTATTTT.

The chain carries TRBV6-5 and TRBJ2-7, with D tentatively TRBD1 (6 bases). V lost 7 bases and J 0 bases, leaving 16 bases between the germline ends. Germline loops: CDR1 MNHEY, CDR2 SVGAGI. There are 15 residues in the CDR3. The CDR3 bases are TGTGCCAGCACCGGACAGCCGGGGAGCTCCTACGAGCAGTACTTC. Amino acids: CASTGQPGSSYEQYF.

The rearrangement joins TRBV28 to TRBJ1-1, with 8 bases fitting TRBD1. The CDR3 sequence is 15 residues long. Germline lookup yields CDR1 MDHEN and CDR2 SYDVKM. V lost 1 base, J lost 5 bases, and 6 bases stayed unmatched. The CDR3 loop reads CASSLYQGAKTEAFF. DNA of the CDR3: TGTGCCAGCAGTTTATATCAGGGGGCGAAGACTGAAGCTTTCTTT.

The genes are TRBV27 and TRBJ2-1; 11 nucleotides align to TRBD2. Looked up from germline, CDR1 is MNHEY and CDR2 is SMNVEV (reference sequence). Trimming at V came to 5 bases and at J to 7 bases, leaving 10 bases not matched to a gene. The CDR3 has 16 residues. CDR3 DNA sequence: TGTGCCAGCAGTCCAAAACGGGGACTAGCGGTGAATGAGCAGTTCTTC. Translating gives CASSPKRGLAVNEQFF.

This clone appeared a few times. The CDR3 is CATSTTGYGYTF. CDR3 sequence (DNA): TGTGCCACCAGCACCACAGGGTACGGCTACACCTTC. The genes are TRBV15 and TRBJ1-2, with a weak D call TRBD1 (6 bases). The CDR3 has 12 residues. V dropped 4 bases and J dropped 8 bases, with 11 bases sitting between them. Germline V gene lookup returns CDR1 LNHNV and CDR2 YYDKDF (reference sequence).

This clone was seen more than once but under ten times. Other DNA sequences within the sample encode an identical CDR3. The CDR3 nucleotides are TGTGCCAGCAGTGTGCAGGGGAACACTGAAGCTTTCTTT. It yields the protein CASSVQGNTEAFF. The V call is TRBV2, the J call TRBJ1-1, with D maybe TRBD1 (5 bases). Germline V gives CDR1 SNHLY, CDR2 FYNNEI. Trimming stripped 4 bases from V and 1 base from J, with 7 bases between. The CDR3 loop spans 13 amino acids.

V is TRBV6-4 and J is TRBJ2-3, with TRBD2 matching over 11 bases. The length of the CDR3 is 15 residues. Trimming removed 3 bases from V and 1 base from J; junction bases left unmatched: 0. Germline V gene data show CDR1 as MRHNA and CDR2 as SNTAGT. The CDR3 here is CASSETSGGTDTQYF. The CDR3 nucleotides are TGTGCCAGCAGTGAGACTAGCGGGGGCACAGATACGCAGTATTTT.

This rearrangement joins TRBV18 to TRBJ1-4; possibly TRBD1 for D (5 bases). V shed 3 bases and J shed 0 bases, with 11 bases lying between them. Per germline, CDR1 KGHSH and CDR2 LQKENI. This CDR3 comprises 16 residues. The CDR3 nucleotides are TGTGCCAGCTCACCTATCGGGGGGTCAACTAATGAAAAACTGTTTTTT. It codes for CASSPIGGSTNEKLFF.